Sequencing of this TCR beta chain was carried out in a study of T cell repertoires in cytomegalovirus infection (dated by TCRdb to the late 2010s). For context, the study as a whole: Alongside well-studied HLA-B-restricted epitopes, the peptide stimulations were aimed at recently identified HLA-C-restricted CMV epitopes, whose presentation resists viral immunomodulation. Donor HLA type was relevant to the analysis, because carriage of CMV infection together with the matching HLA type was indicated by public TCR beta signatures. Study-wide conclusions, independent of this receptor: In both this cohort and an independent cohort of several hundred donors, the cumulative frequency of public TCR beta family members distinguished carriers of CMV infection plus the relevant HLA type. The ex vivo response was dominated by HLA-C-restricted CMV-specific TCR beta clonotypes, which also provided the single most frequent clonotype in two of eight donors.

Sequencing was performed on an Illumina HiSeq 1500. TCRdb redid the processing of the public reads, applying fastp at Q25 and MiXCR, and retained in-frame beta chains. Every entry covers one CDR3 protein and lists the most common genes and DNA from its rows. The sample yields 340,000 or so distinct CDR3 sequences; more than 20% were counted once. The biggest ten clones account for less than 15% of the sample. The sample holds many counts of this clonotype. Its antigen is not yet known. No much larger clone exists at a distance of one base, and base qualities are not known. CDR1 and CDR2 were assigned from the germline V gene as SGHVS and FQNEAQ. Taken from cysteine to phenylalanine, the CDR3 has 16 residues. Kept here is only the CDR3 DNA, which spans 48 bases and is read in frame from base 1. V lost 0 bases and J lost 0 bases; the stretch between them is 9 bases long. The sample's treatment or condition label is to be understood as: in vitro stimulation with specific CMV peptide epitopes to enrich CMV-specific T cells.

The sequence was collected from a human donor in good health (CMV status not recorded). Some clones in this sample may be carry-over from other donors' samples. This receptor chain uses TRBV7-8 and TRBJ1-5; the D gene assignment is ambiguous. The sequencing used cultured PBMCs, collected from culture after CMV antigen stimulation. The nucleotide sequence is given as TGTGCCAGCAGCTTAGCATCATGGGATAGCAATCAGCCCCAGCATTTT. This gives the protein CASSLASWDSNQPQHF.